The 30 T cell receptor beta chains presented below share a single source sample, sequenced in a study of cytomegalovirus exposure and HLA in healthy donors. This PCR relied on a set of 60 Vbeta primers and 13 Jbeta primers. The assay was immunoSEQ multiplex PCR, and TCRdb's table has in-frame clones only and misses some. The sample yields around 140,000 clones, around 75% seen once. Sequencing input: PBMCs. These receptors were collected from a man aged 40-49 years in good health and CMV-seronegative.

The chain is built from TRBV7-3 and TRBJ1-6, with unresolved D. The germline V gene has CDR1 SGHTA and CDR2 FQGTGA. The CDR3 length is 14 residues. Trimming took 2 bases from V and 11 from J, leaving 13 bases between them. CDR3 residues: CASSLSGEGPPLHF. CDR3 sequence (DNA): TGTGCCAGCAGCTTATCTGGGGAGGGTCCACCCCTCCACTTT.

The J gene is TRBJ2-2, the V gene TRBV5-4, with 9 bases identical to TRBD2. V lost 2 bases, J lost 9 bases, and 8 bases stayed unmatched. Germline CDR1 is SGHNT and CDR2 is YYREEE (reference sequence). The CDR3 extends over 15 amino acids. CDR3 sequence (DNA): TGTGCCAGCAGCTTCGGGACTAGCATGAACCGGGAGCTGTTTTTT. Amino acid sequence: CASSFGTSMNRELFF.

This chain connects TRBV6-5 to TRBJ2-5, with D maybe TRBD1 (5 bases). Per germline, CDR1 MNHEY and CDR2 SVGAGI. The CDR3 contains 13 residues. The V end lost 6 bases, the J end lost 2 bases, and 10 bases lay between the germline ends. The CDR3 DNA reads as TGTGCCAGCAGCCCTCCAGGGCAAGAGACCCAGTACTTC. Amino acid sequence: CASSPPGQETQYF.

Only one count was recorded for this clone. V gene TRBV18 combines with J gene TRBJ1-5, with 7 bases aligning to TRBD1. There are 19 residues in the CDR3. The germline gives CDR1 KGHSH, CDR2 LQKENI. V shed 2 bases and J 0 bases; nucleotides not matched to a gene: 13. CDR3 loop: CASSPSMPGGLYSNQPQHF. The CDR3 DNA sequence: TGTGCCAGCTCACCAAGTATGCCAGGGGGTCTCTATAGCAATCAGCCCCAGCATTTT.

This rearrangement joins TRBV27 to TRBJ2-7; D remains ambiguous. The length of the CDR3 is 14 residues. Germline loops: CDR1 MNHEY, CDR2 SMNVEV (reference sequence). Trimming took 0 bases from V and 3 from J, leaving 9 bases between them. The chain's CDR3 is CASSLSAANYEQYF. Written as DNA, the CDR3 is TGTGCCAGCAGTTTATCGGCGGCCAACTACGAGCAGTACTTC.

The V gene is TRBV4-3, the J gene TRBJ2-3, with TRBD2 matching over 11 bases. The germline V gene encodes CDR1 LGHNA and CDR2 YSLEER. Unmatched junction bases numbered 1, after V lost 5 bases and J lost 0 bases. The CDR3 is made up of 15 amino acids. CDR3 DNA: TGCGCCAGCAGCGCTAGCGGGGGGAGCACAGATACGCAGTATTTT. It specifies CASSASGGSTDTQYF.

This chain joins TRBV19 and TRBJ1-5; D might be TRBD1 (6 bases). Looked up from germline, CDR1 is LNHDA and CDR2 is SQIVND (reference sequence). The CDR3 extends over 15 amino acids. Trimming left V 1 base short and J 4 bases short, with 11 bases between. The DNA of the CDR3 is TGTGCCAGTAGTATAGCACAGGGCCTTAATCAGCCCCAGCATTTT. Translating gives CASSIAQGLNQPQHF. The variable domain in full, with the rest retrieved from reference TRBV19 and TRBJ1-5, is DGGITQSPKYLFRKEGQNVTLSCEQNLNHDAMYWYRQDPGQGLRLIYYSQIVNDFQKGDIAEGYSVSREKKESFPLTVTSAQKNPTAFYLCASSIAQGLNQPQHFGDGTRLSIL.

The chain combines TRBV6-1 with TRBJ2-7; a weak D match, TRBD2 (6 bases). The CDR3 spans 15 residues. Germline V CDR1 and CDR2: MNHNS, SASEGT. V lost 3 bases to trimming and J lost 1 base, with 13 bases between them. CDR3: CASSDPPAGSYEQYF. CDR3 in DNA: TGTGCCAGCAGTGACCCTCCGGCGGGGTCCTACGAGCAGTACTTC.

V and J are TRBV29-1 and TRBJ2-1; 11 positions match TRBD1. Germline V gene sequence: CDR1 SQVTM, CDR2 ANQGSEA. The V segment lost 6 bases and the J segment 5 bases; nucleotides outside the gene matches: 6. This CDR3 contains 14 residues. The CDR3 sequence is CSVFGQGANNEQFF. Written as DNA, the CDR3 is TGCAGCGTCTTTGGACAGGGGGCGAACAATGAGCAGTTCTTC.

The J gene is TRBJ1-2, the V gene TRBV7-3; 8 nucleotides match TRBD1. CDR1 is SGHTA, CDR2 FQGTGA, per germline. V lost 4 bases to trimming and J lost 8 bases; unmatched junction nucleotides: 6. The CDR3 loop spans 13 amino acids. The chain's CDR3 is CASSSGTGGGYTF. CDR3 DNA sequence: TGTGCCAGCAGCTCGGGGACAGGTGGAGGCTACACCTTC.

Only a few counts were recorded for this clone. This chain links TRBV6-1 with TRBJ2-7, with a possible D match to TRBD2 (7 bases). Germline CDR1 and CDR2: MNHNS and SASEGT. Trimming stripped 3 bases from V and 6 bases from J, with 12 bases between. The CDR3 sequence is 13 residues long. CDR3 region: CASSEAGAREQYF. The CDR3, as DNA: TGTGCCAGCAGTGAGGCGGGGGCACGCGAGCAGTACTTC.

This clone was picked up a small number of times. The chain carries TRBV30 and TRBJ2-7; maybe TRBD1 (5 bases). Trimming shortened V by 3 bases and J by 3 bases, and 24 bases separated the two germline ends. Germline CDR1 is GTSNPN and CDR2 is SVGIG (reference sequence). The CDR3 is 17 amino acids. CDR3 sequence reads: CAWSFPDRGPPGYEQYF. CDR3 sequence (DNA): TGTGCCTGGAGCTTTCCAGACAGAGGACCTCCCGGCTACGAGCAGTACTTC.

The genes are TRBV28 and TRBJ2-5, with D possibly TRBD1 on 6 matching bases. The end of the DNA aligns better with TRBJ2-7, so the J call may be wrong. Germline CDR1 MDHEN, CDR2 SYDVKM. CDR3 length: 12 residues. Here the CDR3 DNA reads TGTGCCAGCACACAGGGCTCCTACGAGCAGTACTTC. This codes for CASTQGSYEQYF.

The rearrangement uses TRBV9 and TRBJ2-7; no definite D call. The CDR3 has 13 residues. Per the germline V gene, CDR1 is SGDLS and CDR2 is YYNGEE. V lost 1 base and J lost 1, with 6 bases in between. CDR3 loop: CASSVSPSYEQYF. In nucleotides, the CDR3 is TGTGCCAGCAGCGTATCCCCATCCTACGAGCAGTACTTC.

A word on this clone: The same CDR3 arises from other DNA sequences in this sample as well. This chain links TRBV7-9 with TRBJ1-4; 7 positions agree with TRBD1. The V gene end was trimmed by 6 bases and the J gene end by 0 bases; junction bases not matched to a gene: 1. The germline gives CDR1 SEHNR, CDR2 FQNEAQ (reference sequence). There are 14 residues in the CDR3. CDR3 DNA sequence: TGTGCCAGCAGTGGACAGGCAACTAATGAAAAACTGTTTTTT. It is translated as CASSGQATNEKLFF.

This clone occurred once. The chain couples TRBV28 to TRBJ1-1; no reliable D call. The CDR3 consists of 14 residues. Per the germline V gene, CDR1 is MDHEN and CDR2 is SYDVKM. V lost 6 bases and J 11 bases, leaving 22 bases between the germline ends. The CDR3 loop is CASSSAPGSRVAFF. The CDR3 DNA follows: TGTGCCAGCAGCTCCGCGCCGGGGTCCCGCGTCGCTTTCTTT.

J is TRBJ2-3 and V is TRBV4-2; perhaps TRBD1 as D (6 bases). In germline, CDR1 is LGHNA, CDR2 YNFKEQ. The CDR3 extends over 16 amino acids. Trimming took 5 bases from V and 2 from J, leaving 17 bases between them. CDR3 sequence: CASSITLAGDTDTQYF. The CDR3 DNA is TGTGCCAGCAGCATAACTTTAGCAGGGGACACAGATACGCAGTATTTT.

The chain uses TRBV2 and TRBJ2-7; TRBD1 might be the D (5 bases). Germline CDR1 SNHLY, CDR2 FYNNEI. V dropped 3 bases and J dropped 0 bases, with 18 bases sitting between them. This CDR3 region has 17 residues. The CDR3 region is CASSEGYNRQLSYEQYF. The CDR3 DNA sequence: TGTGCCAGCAGTGAGGGCTACAATAGACAGCTCTCCTACGAGCAGTACTTC.

The chain joins TRBV27 to TRBJ2-3, with TRBD2 matching over 8 bases. V was pared by 3 bases and J by 4 bases, with 9 bases of the junction left unmatched. This CDR3 has 16 residues. CDR1 MNHEY and CDR2 SMNVEV come from the germline V gene (reference sequence). CDR3 residues: CASSLPGAGGADTQYF. CDR3 in DNA: TGTGCCAGCAGTTTGCCCGGGGCGGGGGGCGCAGATACGCAGTATTTT.

V and J are TRBV5-1 and TRBJ1-1; 7 bases line up with TRBD1. Germline V gene lookup returns CDR1 SGHRS and CDR2 YFSETQ. The trim removed 5 bases at V and 0 bases at J, leaving 7 bases unmatched. This CDR3 is built from 15 residues. Written as DNA, the CDR3 is TGCGCCAGCAGGTTAATACAGGGGCTGAACACTGAAGCTTTCTTT. The encoded protein is CASRLIQGLNTEAFF.

The rearrangement links TRBV4-2 to TRBJ1-6, with no clear D. The CDR3 length is 15 residues. V lost 0 bases, J lost 9 bases, and 12 bases lay in between. Germline V gives CDR1 LGHNA, CDR2 YNFKEQ. CDR3 nucleotide sequence: TGTGCCAGCAGCCAAGATCCGGGATCGAGTTCACCCCTCCACTTT. Translation gives CASSQDPGSSSPLHF.

This chain links TRBV9 with TRBJ2-1; the match to TRBD2 covers 12 bases. Per germline, CDR1 SGDLS and CDR2 YYNGEE. Unmatched junction bases numbered 4, after V lost 2 bases and J lost 1 base. The CDR3 extends over 17 amino acids. The DNA for the CDR3 is TGTGCCAGCAGCGTGAGTCTAGCGGGGGGGTCCTACAATGAGCAGTTCTTC. Amino acid sequence: CASSVSLAGGSYNEQFF.

The chain employs TRBV9 and TRBJ2-5, with D possibly being TRBD1 (6 bases). Per the germline V gene, CDR1 is SGDLS and CDR2 is YYNGEE. CDR3 length equals 15 residues. Trimming removed 0 bases at V and 4 bases at J, with 13 bases between. CDR3 amino acids: CASSVALGAGETQYF. In DNA, the CDR3 is TGTGCCAGCAGCGTAGCTCTGGGGGCTGGAGAGACCCAGTACTTC. The full variable domain, completed using reference TRBV9 and TRBJ2-5, is DSGVTQTPKHLITATGQRVTLRCSPRSGDLSVYWYQQSLDQGLQFLIQYYNGEERAKGNILERFSAQQFPDLHSELNLSSLELGDSALYFCASSVALGAGETQYFGPGTRLLVL.

V gene TRBV5-1 combines with J gene TRBJ1-1; TRBD1 might be the D (6 bases). V lost 0 bases to trimming and J lost 1 base, with 10 bases between them. Germline CDR1 is SGHRS and CDR2 is YFSETQ. CDR3 length: 15 residues. The chain's CDR3 is CASSLVGGANTEAFF. The CDR3 coding sequence is TGCGCCAGCAGCTTGGTCGGGGGGGCGAACACTGAAGCTTTCTTT.

V usage is TRBV10-1 and J usage is TRBJ2-1; D is perhaps TRBD1 (5 bases). The CDR3 extends over 16 amino acids. In germline, CDR1 is WNHNN, CDR2 SYGVQD (reference sequence). With 0 bases removed from V and 2 bases from J, the gap between germline ends came to 11 bases. The CDR3 bases are TGCGCCAGCAGTGAGTCGGGGCATCGCCCCTACAATGAGCAGTTCTTC. Protein: CASSESGHRPYNEQFF.

This chain uses TRBV29-1 with TRBJ2-5; 7 bases map to TRBD1. The J call may be in error: the DNA end matches TRBJ2-7 better. The CDR3 runs 15 residues. Germline-derived CDR1 and CDR2 are SQVTM and ANQGSEA. CDR3 nucleotides: TGCAGCGTTGAGACCGGACAGGTCCTCCCCTACGAGCAGTACTTC. This gives the protein CSVETGQVLPYEQYF.

The rearrangement uses TRBV7-9 and TRBJ2-7, with 7 bases identical to TRBD1. The CDR3 length is 16 residues. The J segment lost 7 bases and the V segment lost 5 bases, leaving 17 bases of the junction unmatched. The germline gives CDR1 SEHNR, CDR2 FQNEAQ (reference sequence). CDR3 amino acids: CASSPSLRQGIGEQYF. DNA for the CDR3: TGTGCCAGCAGCCCAAGCCTTAGACAGGGAATAGGGGAGCAGTACTTC.

The chain links TRBV5-1 to TRBJ1-2, with D tentatively TRBD1 (5 bases). CDR3 length equals 16 residues. CDR1 is SGHRS and CDR2 is YFSETQ in the germline V gene. V lost 4 bases, J lost 3 bases, and 19 bases lay in between. The CDR3 reads CASSLEVGGDYYGYTF. CDR3 bases: TGCGCCAGCAGCCTGGAGGTGGGGGGGGACTACTATGGCTACACCTTC.

The gene calls are TRBV10-3 and TRBJ2-1, with 9 bases fitting TRBD2. V shed 5 bases and J 4 bases; nucleotides not matched to a gene: 6. The CDR3 totals 15 residues. Germline V gene data show CDR1 as ENHRY and CDR2 as SYGVKD. The CDR3 sequence: CAISLVAGGYNEQFF. The CDR3, as DNA: TGTGCCATCAGTCTTGTGGCGGGGGGGTACAATGAGCAGTTCTTC.

The chain joins TRBV30 to TRBJ1-2; D is unresolved. This CDR3 has 15 residues. Deletions cut 1 base from V and 4 bases from J, with 16 bases between. From germline, CDR1 is GTSNPN and CDR2 SVGIG (reference sequence). The CDR3 region is CAWSERTWAVYGYTF. The DNA for the CDR3 is TGTGCCTGGAGTGAACGTACGTGGGCCGTCTATGGCTACACCTTC.